Following are 16 T cell receptor beta chains from one sample sequenced in a study of neoadjuvant anti-PD-1 for oral cavity cancer (dated by TCRdb to about 2021). The library was produced with the immunoSEQ multiplex PCR assay. TCRdb took over this immuneACCESS table, retaining in-frame rearrangements with V and J assigned. Such tables are incomplete; in checked studies, under half of the missing clones stem from an unresolved V gene, and the remainder is unexplained. The sample yields approximately 43,000 clones; approximately 80% were counted once. More than 4.5% of the sample goes to the ten largest clones. This specimen's time point label, interpreted: after neoadjuvant nivolumab, at surgical resection. The specimen was PBMCs, collected after nivolumab (anti-PD-1) treatment. Receptors originate from a person aged 35-79 years with oral cavity squamous cell carcinoma.

The rearrangement joins TRBV27 to TRBJ1-3; D is uncertain. The CDR3 is 15 amino acids. V was shortened by 5 bases and J by 0 bases, with 11 bases between the two germline ends. Germline values: CDR1 MNHEY, CDR2 SMNVEV (reference sequence). The CDR3 DNA sequence: TGTGCCAGCAGTCCCAGAGGGCCCTCTGGAAACACCATATATTTT. It codes for CASSPRGPSGNTIYF.

V usage is TRBV6-1 and J usage is TRBJ2-4; 7 bases line up with TRBD1. Germline V CDR1 and CDR2: MNHNS, SASEGT. V gave up 2 bases and J gave up 9 bases; unmatched junction bases: 7. The CDR3 runs to 14 residues. CDR3 sequence (DNA): TGTGCCAGCAGTGAACGTGACAGGGATGGCATTCAGTACTTC. Translating gives CASSERDRDGIQYF.

The CDR3 loop is CASSAPGTGGAWTDTQYF. The CDR3 DNA reads as TGTGCCAGCAGTGCCCCCGGGACAGGGGGCGCTTGGACAGATACGCAGTATTTT. The chain links TRBV6-1 to TRBJ2-3, with 12 bases matching TRBD1. V gave up 4 bases and J gave up 3 bases; unmatched junction bases: 11. This CDR3 comprises 18 residues. The germline gives CDR1 MNHNS, CDR2 SASEGT.

The sample holds a few counts of this clone. This rearrangement joins TRBV19 to TRBJ1-1; tentatively, D is TRBD1 (5 bases). The CDR3 is 12 residues long. V was pared by 5 bases and J by 5 bases, with 9 bases between. Germline CDR1 LNHDA, CDR2 SQIVND (reference sequence). CDR3 in DNA: TGTGCCAGTAGTTTCGGGGCGACTGAAGCTTTCTTT. It yields the protein CASSFGATEAFF.

V usage is TRBV28 and J usage is TRBJ2-7; tentatively, D is TRBD1 (7 bases). V was cut by 2 bases and J by 1 base, with 21 bases left in between. The CDR3 extends over 18 amino acids. The germline CDR1 and CDR2 sequences are MDHEN and SYDVKM. The CDR3 protein is CASSLIPPGGTASYEQYF. CDR3 sequence (DNA): TGTGCCAGCAGTTTAATCCCCCCCGGCGGGACAGCATCCTACGAGCAGTACTTC.

J is TRBJ2-1 and V is TRBV2; 10 bases fit TRBD1. With V trimmed by 1 base and J by 9 bases, 6 bases remained unmatched. The CDR3 totals 15 residues. CDR1 and CDR2 (germline): SNHLY, FYNNEI. The CDR3 spells CASSEEGQGIGEQFF. DNA for the CDR3: TGTGCCAGCAGTGAAGAGGGACAGGGGATCGGTGAGCAGTTCTTC. The full variable domain, rest sourced from reference TRBV2 and TRBJ2-1, is EPEVTQTPSHQVTQMGQEVILRCVPISNHLYFYWYRQILGQKVEFLVSFYNNEISEKSEIFDDQFSVERPDGSNFTLKIRSTKLEDSAMYFCASSEEGQGIGEQFFGPGTRLTVL.

The gene calls are TRBV6-4 and TRBJ1-1, with no clear D. The CDR3 runs to 14 residues. Germline-derived CDR1 and CDR2 are MRHNA and SNTAGT. Trimming shortened V by 0 bases and J by 6 bases, and 11 bases separated the two germline ends. DNA for the CDR3: TGTGCCAGCAGTGACTCCGACGGGTCGGCTGAAGCTTTCTTT. This codes for CASSDSDGSAEAFF.

This clone showed up just a few times. This chain links TRBV5-1 with TRBJ1-3; D remains unclear. CDR3 length: 15 amino acids. Trimming left V 2 bases short and J 2 bases short, with 11 bases between. The V gene's germline CDR1 is SGHRS and CDR2 YFSETQ. CDR3 in DNA: TGCGCCAGCAGCTTCAGCCTAACAACTGGAAACACCATATATTTT. It is translated as CASSFSLTTGNTIYF.

The chain uses TRBV6-1 and TRBJ2-3; D is ambiguous. The germline gives CDR1 MNHNS, CDR2 SASEGT. This CDR3 has 14 amino acids. Trimming cost V 3 bases and J 3 bases, with 10 bases left between them. The CDR3 DNA reads TGTGCCAGCAGTGAGACGGAGATAACAGATACGCAGTATTTT. Protein product: CASSETEITDTQYF.

The rearrangement links TRBV11-2 to TRBJ1-1, with D perhaps matching TRBD1 (6 bases). The CDR3 spans 15 residues. Trimming removed 1 base at V and 4 bases at J, with 13 bases between. The germline V gene encodes CDR1 SGHAT and CDR2 FQNNGV. The CDR3 nucleotides read TGTGCCAGCAGCTTAGTCGCAGGGGTGGGCACTGAAGCTTTCTTT. Protein sequence: CASSLVAGVGTEAFF.

This clone was observed once. CDR3 sequence reads: CASSQGTSGLETQYF. CDR3 in DNA: TGCGCCAGCAGCCAAGGGACTAGCGGGTTAGAGACCCAGTACTTC. The J gene is TRBJ2-5, the V gene TRBV4-1; 11 bases match TRBD2. From germline, CDR1 is MGHRA and CDR2 YSYEKL. With 1 base clipped from V and 4 bases from J, the junction kept 2 bases outside the gene matches. CDR3 size: 15 residues.

The chain is built from TRBV7-9 and TRBJ2-2; D remains ambiguous. The CDR3 spans 13 residues. From germline, CDR1 is SEHNR and CDR2 FQNEAQ (reference sequence). V was shortened by 5 bases and J by 2 bases, with 6 bases between the two germline ends. CDR3 nucleotide sequence: TGTGCCAGCAGCATAACTAACACCGGGGAGCTGTTTTTT. The encoded protein is CASSITNTGELFF.

The chain combines TRBV2 with TRBJ1-2; 7 bases are a match to TRBD1. Germline loops: CDR1 SNHLY, CDR2 FYNNEI. This CDR3 region has 14 residues. With V trimmed by 1 base and J by 7 bases, 6 bases remained unmatched. CDR3 sequence (DNA): TGTGCCAGCAGTGAAGAGGGGGCACGGGGTGGCTACACCTTC. Amino acids: CASSEEGARGGYTF.

The rearrangement uses TRBV2 and TRBJ1-1, with a possible D match to TRBD1 (6 bases). Germline lookup yields CDR1 SNHLY and CDR2 FYNNEI. The CDR3 runs to 15 residues. The V and J ends lost 0 bases and 4 bases respectively, with 12 bases between them. CDR3 in amino acids: CASSEALNRVTEAFF. In DNA form, the CDR3 reads TGTGCCAGCAGTGAAGCGCTGAACAGGGTCACTGAAGCTTTCTTT.

This sequence joins TRBV27 and TRBJ1-5, with a possible D match to TRBD1 (5 bases). Germline-derived CDR1 and CDR2 are MNHEY and SMNVEV (reference sequence). This CDR3 has 14 residues. The V gene lost 5 bases and the J gene lost 4 bases, with 12 bases spanning the gap. The chain's CDR3 is CASSMGRGNQPQHF. CDR3 coding DNA: TGTGCCAGCAGTATGGGACGGGGGAATCAGCCCCAGCATTTT.

The V call is TRBV7-2, the J call TRBJ2-7; TRBD2 matches at 11 bases. V shed 3 bases, J shed 5 bases, and the junction held 3 bases outside the gene matches. CDR1 and CDR2 (germline): SGHTA, FQGNSA. The CDR3 has 14 amino acids. DNA of the CDR3: TGTGCCAGCAGCTTGACTAGCGGGGCCCACGAGCAGTACTTC. Its translation: CASSLTSGAHEQYF.